This T cell receptor (beta chain) originates from a study of a mutant IDH1 vaccine in newly diagnosed glioma. Looking at the study overall: Vaccinations were initiated 4-6 weeks following radiotherapy alone, or were given together with temozolomide cycles. Antecedent treatment encompassed radiotherapy, temozolomide, or their combination; the majority received both.

This clone is a singleton in its sample. Its specificity is not known. As to time point: week 23, last vaccination. Vaccination comprised doses that each held 300 ug of mutant IDH1 20-mer peptide, plus topical imiquimod. The repertoire was sequenced with immunoSEQ multiplex PCR; TCRdb's copy has only in-frame clones and lacks some. The sample lists 60,000 or so clones; 70% to 90% were seen once. The clonotype comes from a man in his thirties or forties with glioma. Sequenced here: PBMCs, sampled from a glioma patient whose treatment included an IDH1 peptide vaccine.

The CDR3 nucleotides are TGTGCCAGCAGCTTGAAGACAGGGAGCTCCTATAATTCACCCCTCCACTTT. Its protein is CASSLKTGSSYNSPLHF. The chain is built from TRBV5-6 and TRBJ1-6; 7 positions agree with TRBD1. The CDR3 sequence is 17 residues long. V dropped 1 base and J dropped 0; count of bases not matched to a gene: 4. Germline CDR1 reads SGHDT; CDR2 reads YYEEEE. The full variable domain, completed using reference TRBV5-6 and TRBJ1-6, is DAGVTQSPTHLIKTRGQQVTLRCSPKSGHDTVSWYQQALGQGPQFIFQYYEEEERQRGNFPDRFSGHQFPNYSSELNVNALLLGDSALYLCASSLKTGSSYNSPLHFGNGTRLTVT.